These 4 T cell receptor beta chains share one sample of origin, sequenced in a study of blood T cells in healthy people across ages. PCR was performed a second time for about 6 to 12 cycles using a sample-barcoded 5' primer and a J-beta primer mix. TCRdb re-derived calls from the 5' RACE reads in MiXCR, one entry per CDR3 protein. The repertoire has more than 1,000,000 distinct CDR3 sequences, almost 25% of them found once; the top ten carry 0.65% to 0.95%. This sample was shared with a second study, whose subject was T cells of mothers and their children.

Sequencing input: blood. Receptors were obtained from a girl between 2 and 10 years old in good health.

The V call is TRBV20-1, the J call TRBJ2-7; 9 bases align to TRBD2. V gave up 5 bases and J gave up 3 bases; unmatched junction bases: 5. The CDR3 length is 13 residues. Germline V CDR1 and CDR2: DFQATT, SNEGSKA (reference sequence). CDR3 sequence (DNA): TGCAGTGCTCAAGGGACTAGCAACTACGAGCAGTACTTC. Its protein product is CSAQGTSNYEQYF.

V and J are TRBV12-3 or TRBV12-4 and TRBJ1-5, with 8 positions matching TRBD1. This CDR3 spans 14 amino acids. V gave up 5 bases and J gave up 8 bases; unmatched junction bases: 8. CDR3 protein: CASSPQGAGKPQHF. The CDR3 DNA reads as TGTGCCAGCAGTCCCCAGGGGGCGGGAAAGCCCCAGCATTTT.

The chain employs TRBV19 and TRBJ1-2; D call uncertain. The length of the CDR3 is 11 residues. Germline V gene data show CDR1 as LNHDA and CDR2 as SQIVND (reference sequence). The V end lost 8 bases, the J end lost 6 bases, and 10 bases lay between the germline ends. Written as DNA, the CDR3 is TGTGCCAGTCTGGAGTTAGATGGCTACACCTTC. Translation gives CASLELDGYTF.

V gene TRBV5-8 combines with J gene TRBJ2-7, with D uncertain. Germline V CDR1 and CDR2: SGHTS, YDEGEE. This CDR3 is 15 amino acids long. V dropped 1 base and J dropped 6 bases, with 17 bases sitting between them. The CDR3 nucleotides are TGTGCCAGCAGCTTGATTCTAGGTCAATTTCGCGAGCAGTACTTC. Protein: CASSLILGQFREQYF.